This T cell receptor (beta chain) was captured by sequencing in a study of blood T cell repertoires in COVID-19. Germline values: CDR1 SEHNR, CDR2 FQNEAQ (reference sequence). This CDR3 is 16 amino acids long. V was cut by 4 bases and J by 4 bases, with 17 bases left in between. Profiled with immunoSEQ multiplex PCR; TCRdb holds only in-frame clones, not every one. Of under 250,000 clones detected, about four fifths appear once; the ten largest clones hold 3.4%. This TCR derives from a woman between 18 and 29 years old with acute or convalescent COVID-19. The sample was peripheral blood. The chain recombines TRBV7-9 with TRBJ2-1, with D possibly matching TRBD2 (6 bases). CDR3 protein: CASSSEAGPYYNEQFF. Here the CDR3 DNA reads TGTGCCAGCAGCTCAGAAGCGGGCCCCTATTACAATGAGCAGTTCTTC.